The rows below give T cell receptor beta chains drawn from one sample of a study of CD8 T cells in ankylosing spondylitis. TCRdb reprocessed the 5' RACE reads via MiXCR and lists one record per CDR3 protein. Here the sample spans over 450,000 distinct CDR3 sequences, 10% to 15% being singletons. The source material was blood, either unsorted or a sorted T cell fraction (not recorded which). Receptor source: a male donor with ankylosing spondylitis. Each CDR3 is given with its conserved first and last residue. The order of the fields is CDR3 DNA, CDR3 protein, clone size, J gene, D gene, V gene. A D gene is named only where the DNA matches it firmly. Only part of the rows carry a size: once, few, many, or a class if the clone is expanded.

CDR3 DNA: TGTGCCAGCAGCCAGGACCTCAGGGTTTCCGGCTACACCTTC
CDR3 protein: CASSQDLRVSGYTF
clone size: few
J gene: TRBJ1-2
D gene: .
V gene: TRBV3-1

CDR3 DNA: TGTGCCACCAGCAGAGTCCAATTCGCTGAAGCTTTCTTT
CDR3 protein: CATSRVQFAEAFF
clone size: many
J gene: TRBJ1-1
D gene: .
V gene: TRBV15

CDR3 DNA: TGCAGTGCTAGAGAGGGGGGAAGTGAGCAGTTCTTC
CDR3 protein: CSAREGGSEQFF
clone size: few
J gene: TRBJ2-1
D gene: .
V gene: TRBV20-1

CDR3 DNA: TGTGCCAGCAGTTACTCGATAGGTTGGCAGGGGGCGGTTGACACTGAAGCTTTCTTT
CDR3 protein: CASSYSIGWQGAVDTEAFF
clone size: few
J gene: TRBJ1-1
D gene: TRBD1
V gene: TRBV6-5

CDR3 DNA: TGCAGTGCTAGGAAAACCAGGGGGGACAATCAGCCCCAGCATTTT
CDR3 protein: CSARKTRGDNQPQHF
clone size: .
J gene: TRBJ1-5
D gene: TRBD1
V gene: TRBV20-1

CDR3 DNA: TGTGCCAGCAGCTTTGGGGGGGCGTACCAAGAGACCCAGTACTTC
CDR3 protein: CASSFGGAYQETQYF
clone size: .
J gene: TRBJ2-5
D gene: .
V gene: TRBV7-9

CDR3 DNA: TGTGCCAGCAGCTTAGTAGCGGGAGCATACCATGAGCAGTTCTTC
CDR3 protein: CASSLVAGAYHEQFF
clone size: few
J gene: TRBJ2-1
D gene: TRBD2
V gene: TRBV7-2

CDR3 DNA: TGTGCCAGCAGTTACGCTGAGGGCTACACCTTC
CDR3 protein: CASSYAEGYTF
clone size: many
J gene: TRBJ1-2
D gene: .
V gene: TRBV2

CDR3 DNA: TGTGCCAGCAGCCAAGAGAATTACAATGAGCAGTTCTTC
CDR3 protein: CASSQENYNEQFF
clone size: .
J gene: TRBJ2-1
D gene: .
V gene: TRBV4-2

CDR3 DNA: TGCGCCAGCAGCTTGGATCAGGGCAACGAGCAGTACTTC
CDR3 protein: CASSLDQGNEQYF
clone size: .
J gene: TRBJ2-7
D gene: .
V gene: TRBV5-1

CDR3 DNA: TGTGCCAGCAGCTTAGTGCGACTAGCGGGAGTAGCCGGGGAGCTGTTTTTT
CDR3 protein: CASSLVRLAGVAGELFF
clone size: .
J gene: TRBJ2-2
D gene: TRBD2
V gene: TRBV7-8

CDR3 DNA: TGCGCCAGCAGCTTGTCGGCCGGGACCCACTACAATGAGCAGTTCTTC
CDR3 protein: CASSLSAGTHYNEQFF
clone size: .
J gene: TRBJ2-1
D gene: .
V gene: TRBV5-1

CDR3 DNA: TGTGCCACCGACAGAGTAACACGCCACACGGTCATATATTTT
CDR3 protein: CATDRVTRHTVIYF
clone size: .
J gene: TRBJ1-3
D gene: .
V gene: TRBV15

CDR3 DNA: TGTGCCAGCAGCTTAGTCTACAGTCCCATCCGTGGTGAGCAGTTCTTC
CDR3 protein: CASSLVYSPIRGEQFF
clone size: .
J gene: TRBJ2-1
D gene: .
V gene: TRBV11-2

CDR3 DNA: TGTGCCAGCAGCTTAAAACCGGGCATCTCCTACGAGCAGTACTTC
CDR3 protein: CASSLKPGISYEQYF
clone size: many
J gene: TRBJ2-7
D gene: .
V gene: TRBV7-2

CDR3 DNA: TGCGCCAGCAGCCAAGTAGTGGCCCCCGAACAGCCCCAGCATTTT
CDR3 protein: CASSQVVAPEQPQHF
clone size: few
J gene: TRBJ1-5
D gene: .
V gene: TRBV4-1

CDR3 DNA: TGTGCCAGCAGCCCCCGTATTCCCCGGACTAGCGGGAGTCGAGGGAATGAGCAGTTCTTC
CDR3 protein: CASSPRIPRTSGSRGNEQFF
clone size: few
J gene: TRBJ2-1
D gene: TRBD2
V gene: TRBV11-2

CDR3 DNA: TGTGCCAGCAGTTTCTACGGGGGCGAGGGCAATCAGCCCCAGCATTTT
CDR3 protein: CASSFYGGEGNQPQHF
clone size: .
J gene: TRBJ1-5
D gene: .
V gene: TRBV12-3/TRBV12-4

CDR3 DNA: TGTGCCACCAGTGATTCGAAACAGGGGGAGCTTTTGGCCAAAAACATTCAGTACTTC
CDR3 protein: CATSDSKQGELLAKNIQYF
clone size: .
J gene: TRBJ2-4
D gene: TRBD1
V gene: TRBV24-1